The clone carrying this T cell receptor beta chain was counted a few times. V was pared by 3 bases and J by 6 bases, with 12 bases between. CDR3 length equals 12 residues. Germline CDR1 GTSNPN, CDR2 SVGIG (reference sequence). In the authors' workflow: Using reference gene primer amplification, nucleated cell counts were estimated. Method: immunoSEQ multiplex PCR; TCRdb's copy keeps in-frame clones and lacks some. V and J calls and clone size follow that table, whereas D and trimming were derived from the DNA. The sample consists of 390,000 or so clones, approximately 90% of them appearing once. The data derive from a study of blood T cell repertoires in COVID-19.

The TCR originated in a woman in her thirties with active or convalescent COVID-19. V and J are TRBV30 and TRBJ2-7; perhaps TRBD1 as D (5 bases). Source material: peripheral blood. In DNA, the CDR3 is TGTGCCTGGAGGGCCCGAGACAGCGAGCAGTACTTC. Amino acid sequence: CAWRARDSEQYF. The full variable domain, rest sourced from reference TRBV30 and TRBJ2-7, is SQTIHQWPATLVQPVGSPLSLECTVEGTSNPNLYWYRQAAGRGLQLLFYSVGIGQISSEVPQNLSASRPQDRQFILSSKKLLLSDSGFYLCAWRARDSEQYFGPGTRLTVT.